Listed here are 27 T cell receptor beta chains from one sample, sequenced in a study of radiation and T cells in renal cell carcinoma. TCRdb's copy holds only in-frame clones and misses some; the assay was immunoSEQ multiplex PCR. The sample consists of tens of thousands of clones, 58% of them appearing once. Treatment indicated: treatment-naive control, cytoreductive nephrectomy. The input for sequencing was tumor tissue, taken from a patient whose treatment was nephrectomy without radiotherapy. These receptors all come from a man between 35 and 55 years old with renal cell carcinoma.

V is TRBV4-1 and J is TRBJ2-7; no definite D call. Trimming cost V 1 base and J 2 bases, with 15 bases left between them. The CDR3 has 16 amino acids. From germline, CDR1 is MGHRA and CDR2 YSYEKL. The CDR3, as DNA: TGCGCCAGCAGCCAAGTCGAAACTGTCCCCACCTACGAGCAGTACTTC. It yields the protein CASSQVETVPTYEQYF.

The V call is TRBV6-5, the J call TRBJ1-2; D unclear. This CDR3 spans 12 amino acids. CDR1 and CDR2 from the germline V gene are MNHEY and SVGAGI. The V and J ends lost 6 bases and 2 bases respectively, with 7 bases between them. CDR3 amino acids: CASRKGNYGYTF. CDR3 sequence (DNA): TGTGCCAGCAGAAAGGGAAACTATGGCTACACCTTC.

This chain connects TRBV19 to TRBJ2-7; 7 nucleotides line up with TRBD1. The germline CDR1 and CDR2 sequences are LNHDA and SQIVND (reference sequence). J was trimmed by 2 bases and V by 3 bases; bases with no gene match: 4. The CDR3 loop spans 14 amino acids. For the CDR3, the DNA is TGTGCCAGTAGTATCCTCGGACAGGCCTACGAGCAGTACTTC. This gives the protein CASSILGQAYEQYF.

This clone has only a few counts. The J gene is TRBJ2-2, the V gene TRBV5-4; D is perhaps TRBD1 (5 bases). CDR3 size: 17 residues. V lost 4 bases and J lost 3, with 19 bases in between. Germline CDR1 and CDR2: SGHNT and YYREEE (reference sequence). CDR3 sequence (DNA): TGTGCCAGCAGCCAAGAAAAGGCTAGGGGTCACACCGGGGAGCTGTTTTTT. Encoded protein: CASSQEKARGHTGELFF.

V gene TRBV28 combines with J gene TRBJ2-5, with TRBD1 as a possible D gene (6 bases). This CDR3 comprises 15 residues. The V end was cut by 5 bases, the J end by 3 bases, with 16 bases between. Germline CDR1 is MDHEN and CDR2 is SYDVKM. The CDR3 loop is CASSAAGTTEETQYF. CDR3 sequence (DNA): TGTGCCAGCAGTGCAGCCGGGACAACTGAAGAGACCCAGTACTTC.

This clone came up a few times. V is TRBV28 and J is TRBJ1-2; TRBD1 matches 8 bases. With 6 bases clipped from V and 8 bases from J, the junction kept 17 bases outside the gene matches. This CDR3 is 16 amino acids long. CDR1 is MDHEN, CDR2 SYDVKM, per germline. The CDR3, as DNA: TGTGCCAGCAGGCCTGACGGGACAGGCTTTACTTCGGGCTACACCTTC. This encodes CASRPDGTGFTSGYTF.

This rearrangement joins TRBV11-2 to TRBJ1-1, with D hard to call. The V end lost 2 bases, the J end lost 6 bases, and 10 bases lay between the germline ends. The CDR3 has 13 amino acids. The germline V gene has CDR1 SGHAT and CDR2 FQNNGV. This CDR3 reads CASSLSRRPEAFF. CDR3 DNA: TGTGCCAGCAGCTTAAGTAGGAGGCCTGAAGCTTTCTTT.

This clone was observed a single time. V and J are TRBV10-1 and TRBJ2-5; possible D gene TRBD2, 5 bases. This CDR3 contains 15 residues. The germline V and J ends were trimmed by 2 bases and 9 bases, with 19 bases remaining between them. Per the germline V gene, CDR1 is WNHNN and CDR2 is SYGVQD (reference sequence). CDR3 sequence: CASSEGPGPTKPQYF. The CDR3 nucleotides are TGCGCCAGCAGTGAGGGCCCCGGGCCGACTAAGCCCCAGTACTTC.

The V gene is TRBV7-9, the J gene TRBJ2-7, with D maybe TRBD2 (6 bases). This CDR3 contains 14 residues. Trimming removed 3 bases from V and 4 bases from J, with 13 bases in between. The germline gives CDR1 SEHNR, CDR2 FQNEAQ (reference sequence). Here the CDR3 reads CASSLGGSTYEQYF. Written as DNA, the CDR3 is TGTGCCAGCAGCTTGGGGGGTTCTACATACGAGCAGTACTTC. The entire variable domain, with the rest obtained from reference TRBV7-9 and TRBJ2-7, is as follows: DTGVSQNPRHKITKRGQNVTFRCDPISEHNRLYWYRQTLGQGPEFLTYFQNEAQLEKSRLLSDRFSAERPKGSFSTLEIQRTEQGDSAMYLCASSLGGSTYEQYFGPGTRLTVT.

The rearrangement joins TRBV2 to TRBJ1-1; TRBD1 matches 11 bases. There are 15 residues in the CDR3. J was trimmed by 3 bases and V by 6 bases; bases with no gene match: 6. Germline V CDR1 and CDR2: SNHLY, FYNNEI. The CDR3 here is CASSAQGQGDTEAFF. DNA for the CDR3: TGTGCCAGCAGCGCCCAGGGACAGGGGGACACTGAAGCTTTCTTT. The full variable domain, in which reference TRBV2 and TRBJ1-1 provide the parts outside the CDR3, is EPEVTQTPSHQVTQMGQEVILRCVPISNHLYFYWYRQILGQKVEFLVSFYNNEISEKSEIFDDQFSVERPDGSNFTLKIRSTKLEDSAMYFCASSAQGQGDTEAFFGQGTRLTVV.

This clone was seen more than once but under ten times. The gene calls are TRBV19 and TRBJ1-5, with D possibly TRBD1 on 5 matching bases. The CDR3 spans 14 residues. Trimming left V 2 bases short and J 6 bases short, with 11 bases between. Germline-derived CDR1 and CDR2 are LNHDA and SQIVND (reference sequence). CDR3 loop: CASSIPGGGQPQHF. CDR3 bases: TGTGCCAGTAGTATACCGGGGGGTGGTCAGCCCCAGCATTTT.

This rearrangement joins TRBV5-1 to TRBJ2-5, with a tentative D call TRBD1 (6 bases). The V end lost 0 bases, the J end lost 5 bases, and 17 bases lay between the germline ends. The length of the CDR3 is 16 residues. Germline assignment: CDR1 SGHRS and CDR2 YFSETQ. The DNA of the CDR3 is TGCGCCAGCAGCTTGGCCGGCAGGGGAGTGTGGGAGACCCAGTACTTC. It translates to CASSLAGRGVWETQYF.

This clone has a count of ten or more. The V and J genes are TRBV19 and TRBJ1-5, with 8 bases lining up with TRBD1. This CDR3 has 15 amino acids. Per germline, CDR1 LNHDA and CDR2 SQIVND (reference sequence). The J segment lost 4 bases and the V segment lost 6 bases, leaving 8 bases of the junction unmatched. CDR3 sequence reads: CASRKQGVGNQPQHF. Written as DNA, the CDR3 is TGTGCCAGTAGGAAACAGGGGGTAGGGAATCAGCCCCAGCATTTT. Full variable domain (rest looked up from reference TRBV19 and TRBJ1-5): DGGITQSPKYLFRKEGQNVTLSCEQNLNHDAMYWYRQDPGQGLRLIYYSQIVNDFQKGDIAEGYSVSREKKESFPLTVTSAQKNPTAFYLCASRKQGVGNQPQHFGDGTRLSIL.

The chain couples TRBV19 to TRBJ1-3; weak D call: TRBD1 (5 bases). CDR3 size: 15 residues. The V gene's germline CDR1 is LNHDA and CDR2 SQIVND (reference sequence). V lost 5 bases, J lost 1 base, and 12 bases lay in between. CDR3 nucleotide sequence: TGTGCCAGTAGTGAAAGGGACCCATCTGGAAACACCATATATTTT. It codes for CASSERDPSGNTIYF.

The CDR3 region is CASSLAPGRSYYEQYV. The CDR3 region has the DNA TGTGCCAGCAGCTTAGCGCCAGGCCGCTCTTATTACGAGCAGTACGTC. The gene calls are TRBV7-6 and TRBJ2-7; D gene uncertain. This CDR3 has 16 amino acids. Germline CDR1 is SGHVS and CDR2 is FNYEAQ. V lost 0 bases and J 4 bases, leaving 16 bases between the germline ends.

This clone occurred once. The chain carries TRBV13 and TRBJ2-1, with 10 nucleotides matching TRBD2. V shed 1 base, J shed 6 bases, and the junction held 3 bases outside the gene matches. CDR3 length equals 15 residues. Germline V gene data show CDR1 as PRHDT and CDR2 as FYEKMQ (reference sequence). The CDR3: CASSLEREGLNEQFF. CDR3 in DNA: TGTGCCAGCAGCTTAGAGCGGGAGGGCCTCAATGAGCAGTTCTTC.

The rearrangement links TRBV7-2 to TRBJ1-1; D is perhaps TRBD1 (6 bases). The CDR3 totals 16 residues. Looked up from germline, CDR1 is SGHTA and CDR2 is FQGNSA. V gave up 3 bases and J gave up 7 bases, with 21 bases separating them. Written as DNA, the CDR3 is TGTGCCAGCAGCTTGCGGGGCGGGGGCTTAGAGATTGAAGCTTTCTTT. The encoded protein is CASSLRGGGLEIEAFF.

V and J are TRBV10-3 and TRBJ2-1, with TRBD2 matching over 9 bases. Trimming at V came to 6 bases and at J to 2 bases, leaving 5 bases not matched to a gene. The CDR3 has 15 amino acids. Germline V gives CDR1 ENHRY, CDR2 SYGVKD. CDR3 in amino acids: CAIRASGTAYNEQFF. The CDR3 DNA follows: TGTGCCATCAGGGCTAGCGGGACAGCCTACAATGAGCAGTTCTTC.

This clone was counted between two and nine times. In DNA form, the CDR3 reads TGTGCCAGCAGCCCCTTTTCGGGGTTATACTATGGCTACACCTTC. It codes for CASSPFSGLYYGYTF. V gene TRBV9 combines with J gene TRBJ1-2; D is unresolved. Per the germline V gene, CDR1 is SGDLS and CDR2 is YYNGEE. V lost 4 bases and J lost 3, with 16 bases in between. CDR3 length equals 15 residues.

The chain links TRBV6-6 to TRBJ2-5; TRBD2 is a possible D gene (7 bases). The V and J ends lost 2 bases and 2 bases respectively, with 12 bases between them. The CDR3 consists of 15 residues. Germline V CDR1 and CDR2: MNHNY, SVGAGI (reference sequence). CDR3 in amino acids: CASSYGGAEQETQYF. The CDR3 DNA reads TGTGCCAGCAGTTACGGGGGGGCCGAACAAGAGACCCAGTACTTC.

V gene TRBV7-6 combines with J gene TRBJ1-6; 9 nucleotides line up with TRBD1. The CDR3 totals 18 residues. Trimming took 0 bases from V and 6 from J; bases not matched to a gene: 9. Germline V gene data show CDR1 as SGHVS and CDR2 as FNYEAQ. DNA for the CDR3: TGTGCCAGCAGCTTAGCGAGGGGGACAGGGCCACTTAATTCACCCCTCCACTTT. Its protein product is CASSLARGTGPLNSPLHF.

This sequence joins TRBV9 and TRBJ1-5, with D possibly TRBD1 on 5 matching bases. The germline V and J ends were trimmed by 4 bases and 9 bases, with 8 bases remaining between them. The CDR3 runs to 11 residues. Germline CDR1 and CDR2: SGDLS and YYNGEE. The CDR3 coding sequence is TGTGCCAGCAGCCCGGGGCGGCCCCAGCATTTT. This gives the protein CASSPGRPQHF.

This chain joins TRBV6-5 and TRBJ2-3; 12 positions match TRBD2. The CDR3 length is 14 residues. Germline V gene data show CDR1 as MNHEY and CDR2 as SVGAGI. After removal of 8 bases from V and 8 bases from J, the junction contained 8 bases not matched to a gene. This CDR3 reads CASGRTSGAGTQYF. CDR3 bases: TGTGCCAGCGGACGGACTAGCGGGGCAGGTACGCAGTATTTT.

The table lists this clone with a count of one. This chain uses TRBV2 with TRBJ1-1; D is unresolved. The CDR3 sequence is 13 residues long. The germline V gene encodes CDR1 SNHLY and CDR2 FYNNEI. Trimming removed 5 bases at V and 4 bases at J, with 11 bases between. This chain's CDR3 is CASSYGRGTEAFF. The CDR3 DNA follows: TGTGCCAGCAGTTACGGGCGGGGCACTGAAGCTTTCTTT.

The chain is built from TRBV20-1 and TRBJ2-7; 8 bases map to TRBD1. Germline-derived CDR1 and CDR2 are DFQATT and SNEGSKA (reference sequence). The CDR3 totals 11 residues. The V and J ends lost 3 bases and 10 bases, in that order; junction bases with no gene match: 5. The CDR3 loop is CSASPGGQQYF. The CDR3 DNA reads TGCAGTGCTAGCCCAGGGGGCCAACAGTACTTC.

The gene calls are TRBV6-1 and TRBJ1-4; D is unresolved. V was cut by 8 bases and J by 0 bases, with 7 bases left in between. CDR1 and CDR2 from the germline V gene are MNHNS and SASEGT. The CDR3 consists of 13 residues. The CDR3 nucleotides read TGTGCCAGCGGATTTGCAACTAATGAAAAACTGTTTTTT. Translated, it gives CASGFATNEKLFF.

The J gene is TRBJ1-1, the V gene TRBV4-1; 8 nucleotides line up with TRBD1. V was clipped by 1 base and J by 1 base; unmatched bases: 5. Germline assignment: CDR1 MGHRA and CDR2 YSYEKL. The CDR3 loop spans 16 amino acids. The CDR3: CASSQVDRAKNTEAFF. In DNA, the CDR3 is TGCGCCAGCAGCCAAGTGGACAGGGCCAAGAACACTGAAGCTTTCTTT.